A selection of T cell receptor beta chains follows, all from one sample in a study of cytomegalovirus exposure and HLA in healthy donors. Some clones are missing from TCRdb's copy, which holds only in-frame ones; the method was immunoSEQ multiplex PCR. The sample lists some 130,000 clones; about 64% were seen once. Specimen: PBMCs. The receptors come from a woman in her thirties or forties in good health and CMV-seronegative. Each CDR3 is given with its conserved first and last residue. Fields, in order: clone size, V gene, J gene, D gene, CDR3 DNA, CDR3 protein. A D gene is named only where the DNA matches it firmly. Part of the rows lack a size; the others show once, few, many or a class for expanded clones.

NA	TRBV7-2	TRBJ2-7	NA	TGTGCCAGCAGCTTAGTGGGGGGTGCGAACTACGAGCAGTACTTC	CASSLVGGANYEQYF
NA	TRBV25-1	TRBJ1-1	NA	TGTGCCAGTAGAACGTGGTCGGAAGCTTTCTTT	CASRTWSEAFF
NA	TRBV7-9	TRBJ2-7	NA	TGTGCCAGCAGCTTACTAGTGGGCCGGGAACAGTACTTC	CASSLLVGREQYF
few	TRBV28	TRBJ1-1	NA	TGTGCCAGCAGCTCAGCAGCTAGGTCTGAAGCTTTCTTT	CASSSAARSEAFF
NA	TRBV15	TRBJ2-5	NA	TGTGCCACCAGCCCGGGTCGAGAGACCCAGTACTTC	CATSPGRETQYF
NA	TRBV6-5	TRBJ1-4	TRBD1	TGTGCCAGCAGTTCGGGACAGGGAGGTGGAAAACTGTTTTTT	CASSSGQGGGKLFF
NA	TRBV6-5	TRBJ2-2	NA	TGTGCCAGCAGGTCAGGGGCGAACACCGGGGAGCTGTTTTTT	CASRSGANTGELFF
NA	TRBV19	TRBJ2-5	NA	TGTGCCAGTAGTATAGGGCAGGGGTGGGAGGAGACCCAGTACTTC	CASSIGQGWEETQYF
NA	TRBV7-8	TRBJ1-1	TRBD1	TGTGCCAGCAGCTCGGGACAGAGACTCGAAGCTTTCTTT	CASSSGQRLEAFF
NA	TRBV18	TRBJ2-1	NA	TGTGCCAGCTCACCACCGTTGGGGGGGGCGAATGAGCAGTTCTTC	CASSPPLGGANEQFF
NA	TRBV29-1	TRBJ2-1	TRBD2	TGCAGCGTTGACTTAACTAGCGGGGGCCGCAATGAGCAGTTCTTC	CSVDLTSGGRNEQFF
once	TRBV28	TRBJ1-4	NA	TGTGCCAGCAGTTTTAGAGGGACTTTTGAAAAACTGTTTTTT	CASSFRGTFEKLFF
NA	TRBV10-2	TRBJ1-2	NA	TGCGCCAGCAGTGAGGGACAGTATAGCTACACCTTC	CASSEGQYSYTF
NA	TRBV27	TRBJ1-5	NA	TGTGCCAGCAGTCTAGGGACTTATCAGCCCCAGCATTTT	CASSLGTYQPQHF
NA	TRBV6-6	TRBJ1-2	NA	TGTGCCAGCAGTTACTCCGCAGGGTGGGGCTATGGCTACACCTTC	CASSYSAGWGYGYTF
once	TRBV4-3	TRBJ1-6	NA	TGCGCCAGCAGCCAAGATCCCCAGGGTTCACCCCTCCACTTT	CASSQDPQGSPLHF
NA	TRBV28	TRBJ1-1	NA	TGTGCCAGCAGTTCAGGCTACACTGAAGCTTTCTTT	CASSSGYTEAFF
NA	TRBV6-1	TRBJ2-7	NA	TGTGCCAGCAGTGAAGCGGGGCACTACGAGCAGTACTTC	CASSEAGHYEQYF
few	TRBV7-7	TRBJ2-7	TRBD1	TGTGCCAGCAGCCCGGGACAGGACTCCTACGAGCAGTACTTC	CASSPGQDSYEQYF
NA	TRBV28	TRBJ1-1	NA	TGTGCCAGCAGTTCCTACCGGAGTACTGAAGCTTTCTTT	CASSSYRSTEAFF
NA	TRBV10-1	TRBJ2-7	NA	TGCGCCAGCAGTGAGTATTTAGCCGGAGCGGGCGAGCAGTACTTC	CASSEYLAGAGEQYF
NA	TRBV6-6	TRBJ1-2	NA	TGTGCCAGCAGTTACGGTAACGCAGCTAACTATGGCTACACCTTC	CASSYGNAANYGYTF
NA	TRBV28	TRBJ2-3	NA	TGTGCCAGCAGTCAGAACCGTGCGGGCACAGATACGCAGTATTTT	CASSQNRAGTDTQYF
NA	TRBV20-1	TRBJ1-2	NA	TGCAGTGCTACAGGGGTCGATGGCTACACCTTC	CSATGVDGYTF
NA	TRBV10-1	TRBJ1-1	NA	TGCGCCAGCAGTGCTGGGGGCAGTCCCAGCACTGAAGCTTTCTTT	CASSAGGSPSTEAFF
NA	TRBV2	TRBJ2-5	TRBD2	TGTGCCAGCAGTGAACCCGGGGGGGCCGGAGAGACCCAGTACTTC	CASSEPGGAGETQYF
NA	TRBV12-5	TRBJ1-2	NA	TGTGCTAGTGGTTTCGGACAAGTAGGCTACACCTTC	CASGFGQVGYTF
NA	TRBV2	TRBJ2-2	TRBD1	TGTGCCAGCAGCGGACAGGGGGCCTTGGGCACCGGGGAGCTGTTTTTT	CASSGQGALGTGELFF
NA	TRBV7-9	TRBJ2-1	TRBD2	TGTGCCAGCAGCGTGACTAGCGGGAACTCCTACAATGAGCAGTTCTTC	CASSVTSGNSYNEQFF
NA	TRBV2	TRBJ2-2	TRBD2	TGTGCCAGGGGACTAGCGTCGGGCTACAACACCGGGGAGCTGTTTTTT	CARGLASGYNTGELFF
few	TRBV7-8	TRBJ1-6	TRBD1	TGTGCCAGCAGCTTAGGGACCGGGACAGGGGTTTCGACCCTCCACTTT	CASSLGTGTGVSTLHF
NA	TRBV18	TRBJ1-3	NA	TGTGCCAGCTCACCGGGGCAGGGCCTCTCTGGAAACACCATATATTTT	CASSPGQGLSGNTIYF
few	TRBV9	TRBJ2-1	NA	TGTGCCAGCAGCGGGGAGGACAATGAGCAGTTCTTC	CASSGEDNEQFF
NA	TRBV11-2	TRBJ1-1	TRBD1	TGTGCCAGCAAGCCCGACAGGGCTAACACTGAAGCTTTCTTT	CASKPDRANTEAFF
NA	TRBV6-5	TRBJ1-1	TRBD1	TGTGCCAGCAGTTACACCAGGGGGCGAGGTGAAGCTTTCTTT	CASSYTRGRGEAFF
NA	TRBV15	TRBJ1-6	NA	TGTGCCACCAGCAGAGATCAGGGGTTGTCCTCACCCCTCCACTTT	CATSRDQGLSSPLHF
NA	TRBV7-2	TRBJ1-5	NA	TGTGCCAGCAGTACACAGACTGACAGTAGCAATCAGCCCCAGCATTTT	CASSTQTDSSNQPQHF
NA	TRBV13	TRBJ2-7	TRBD2	TGTGCCAGCAGCCCCCTGGGGAGCGGGGATCTGGAGGGACCCTACGAGCAGTACTTC	CASSPLGSGDLEGPYEQYF
NA	TRBV28	TRBJ1-1	NA	TGTGCCAGCAGCGCCCCGGACAGCCTTGAAGCTTTCTTT	CASSAPDSLEAFF
NA	TRBV5-8	TRBJ2-5	TRBD1	TGTGCCAGCAGCTCGACAGGGGTTCCCGAGACCCAGTACTTC	CASSSTGVPETQYF
few	TRBV9	TRBJ1-2	NA	TGTGCCAGCAGCGTAGGGCAGGGGTCCTATGGCTACACCTTC	CASSVGQGSYGYTF
few	TRBV6-6	TRBJ2-6	NA	TGTGCCAGCAGTTACCTGCAGGGGGCCAACGTCCTGACTTTC	CASSYLQGANVLTF
NA	TRBV30	TRBJ1-2	NA	TGTGCCTCCGGCGTCGGGGGGGGCCTATATGGCTACACCTTC	CASGVGGGLYGYTF
once	TRBV28	TRBJ2-1	TRBD2	TGTGCCAGCAGTGCCCCCGGGACTAGCGGATACAATGAGCAGTTCTTC	CASSAPGTSGYNEQFF
NA	TRBV5-6	TRBJ2-7	NA	NA	CASSFGQGSYERYF
NA	TRBV7-2	TRBJ2-7	TRBD1	TGTGCCAGCAGCAGGACAGGGGCCGTCTACGAGCAGTACTTC	CASSRTGAVYEQYF
NA	TRBV7-9	TRBJ2-2	NA	TGTGCCAGCAGCTTAATCAGGACGAACACCGGGGAGCTGTTTTTT	CASSLIRTNTGELFF
NA	TRBV11-2	TRBJ2-1	NA	TGTGCCAGCAGCTTAGGCGAAAACGGGGAGTACAATGAGCAGTTCTTC	CASSLGENGEYNEQFF
NA	TRBV9	TRBJ2-7	TRBD2	TGTGCCAGCAGCGTAGGAAGTAGCGGGGCCTACGAGCAGTACTTC	CASSVGSSGAYEQYF
NA	TRBV2	TRBJ1-1	TRBD1	TGTGCCAGCAGTCAGGGGGAAGGCACTGAAGCTTTCTTT	CASSQGEGTEAFF
NA	TRBV2	TRBJ2-7	TRBD1	TGTGCCAGCAGTGTGACAGGGGGCTACGAGCAGTACTTC	CASSVTGGYEQYF
once	TRBV19	TRBJ2-7	TRBD2	TGTGCCAGTAGTTTCGGACTAGCCGTAATCTACGAGCAGTACTTC	CASSFGLAVIYEQYF
NA	TRBV5-8	TRBJ1-5	NA	TGTGCCAGCAGCCGACTTGTCAACTTTCAGAGCAATCAGCCCCAGCATTTT	CASSRLVNFQSNQPQHF